Listed below are T cell receptor beta chains from one sample, sequenced in a study of CD8 T cells in ankylosing spondylitis. Using its own MiXCR run on the 5' RACE reads, TCRdb lists one record per CDR3 protein. Of about 800,000 distinct CDR3 sequences listed, approximately 12% are singletons. Sequencing was performed on blood, either unsorted or a sorted T cell fraction (not recorded which). The origin of the receptors is a male donor with ankylosing spondylitis. Both conserved end residues are part of each CDR3. A D gene is named only where the DNA matches it firmly. Size is omitted from some rows. Given values are once, few, many or a class for expanded clones.

NA TRBJ1-5 NA TRBV4-2 CASSQNRATNQPQHF TGTGCCAGCAGCCAAAACAGGGCCACCAATCAGCCCCAGCATTTT
few TRBJ2-7 TRBD2 TRBV18 CASSPQSGSSYEQYF TGTGCCAGCTCACCCCAGAGCGGGAGTTCCTACGAGCAGTACTTC
NA TRBJ1-5 NA TRBV4-3 CASSQRRAGIRQPQHF TGCGCCAGCAGCCAACGACGGGCAGGGATTCGGCAGCCCCAGCATTTT
few TRBJ2-7 NA TRBV5-1 CASSLEAGYSYEQYF TGCGCCAGCAGCTTGGAGGCAGGCTACTCCTACGAGCAGTACTTC
few TRBJ2-3 TRBD1 TRBV5-6 CASRLLRTGKESDTQYF TGTGCCAGCAGACTTTTGAGGACAGGGAAGGAGAGCGATACGCAGTATTTT
many TRBJ1-1 NA TRBV29-1 CSVPRGALNTEAFF TGCAGCGTTCCTCGGGGGGCCTTGAACACTGAAGCTTTCTTT
NA TRBJ2-5 NA TRBV6-5 CASSYGPPRETQYF TGTGCCAGCAGTTATGGACCCCCTAGGGAGACCCAGTACTTC
NA TRBJ1-6 NA TRBV15 CATSRDRGNRGFSPLHF TGTGCCACCAGCAGAGATCGGGGGAATAGGGGCTTTTCACCCCTCCACTTT
NA TRBJ2-1 NA TRBV12-3/TRBV12-4 CASSLNSGAEEQFF TGTGCCAGCAGTTTAAACTCAGGAGCGGAGGAGCAGTTCTTC
many TRBJ2-7 NA TRBV20-1 CSASPRVFYEQYF TGCAGTGCTAGTCCGCGGGTCTTCTACGAGCAGTACTTC
NA TRBJ2-7 NA TRBV6-1 CASSRNRDTYEQYF TGTGCCAGCAGTCGAAACAGGGACACCTACGAGCAGTACTTC
many TRBJ2-7 NA TRBV20-1 CSTPAGGASSYEQYF TGCAGCACGCCGGCCGGCGGGGCGAGCTCCTACGAGCAGTACTTC
NA TRBJ2-7 NA TRBV20-1 CSARASASYEQYF TGCAGTGCTAGGGCTAGCGCCTCCTACGAGCAGTACTTC
few TRBJ2-7 TRBD2 TRBV20-1 CSAREPRGGLEQYF TGCAGTGCTAGGGAACCGAGGGGAGGGCTCGAGCAGTACTTC
few TRBJ2-2 NA TRBV20-1 CSAKYGAYTGELFF TGCAGTGCCAAGTATGGGGCGTACACCGGGGAGCTGTTTTTT
NA TRBJ2-7 TRBD1 TRBV20-1 CSAENPSRGTGDEQYF TGCAGTGCCGAGAATCCAAGCAGGGGGACAGGCGACGAGCAGTACTTC
NA TRBJ2-3 TRBD2 TRBV20-1 CSASSAGAGTDTQYF TGCAGTGCTAGCTCGGCGGGAGCGGGCACAGATACGCAGTATTTT
few TRBJ1-2 NA TRBV12-3/TRBV12-4 CASSLRVTTIGYTF TGTGCCAGCAGTTTAAGGGTGACTACGATAGGCTACACCTTC
NA TRBJ2-5 TRBD2 TRBV12-3/TRBV12-4 CASSLVGRGVETQYF TGTGCCAGCAGTTTAGTCGGGCGGGGGGTGGAGACCCAGTACTTC
NA TRBJ2-7 TRBD1 TRBV7-9 CASSLIWGTGYSYEQYF TGTGCCAGCAGCTTAATTTGGGGGACAGGCTATTCCTACGAGCAGTACTTC
NA TRBJ1-2 NA TRBV6-5 CASSYSGTKNYGYTF TGTGCCAGCAGTTACTCCGGGACAAAAAACTATGGCTACACCTTC
many TRBJ1-5 NA TRBV29-1 CSVGEYNQPQHF TGCAGCGTTGGGGAGTACAATCAGCCCCAGCATTTT
NA TRBJ2-2 NA TRBV28 CASRGPDNTGELFF TGTGCCAGCAGAGGACCCGATAACACCGGGGAGCTGTTTTTT
few TRBJ1-2 TRBD1 TRBV7-9 CASSLSSGGDGYTF TGTGCCAGCAGCTTATCCTCAGGGGGCGACGGCTACACCTTC
many TRBJ2-3 NA TRBV7-2 CASSLVRRVSTDTQYF TGTGCCAGCAGCTTAGTTCGTCGGGTGAGCACAGATACGCAGTATTTT
many TRBJ2-4 NA TRBV29-1 CSAGVSGGNIQYF TGCAGCGCTGGGGTGAGTGGAGGCAACATTCAGTACTTC